This T cell receptor (beta chain) was identified during a study of blood T cell repertoires in COVID-19. Study overall: Both acute and convalescent COVID-19 samples were obtained from the United States, Italy and Spain.

V was pared by 4 bases and J by 0 bases, with 13 bases between. The germline V gene encodes CDR1 SGHNT and CDR2 YENEEA. The CDR3 runs to 16 residues. Per the original methods: From reference gene primer amplification, estimates of nucleated cell counts were derived. Sequenced by immunoSEQ multiplex PCR; TCRdb stores in-frame clones only, minus some. V and J calls and clone size are given by that table; D and trimming were obtained from the DNA. The table lists approximately 50,000 clones, over 85% of them singletons. The sequence was collected from a human donor in a cohort sampled during active COVID-19. The sample taken for sequencing was peripheral blood. The chain links TRBV11-3 to TRBJ2-1, with D possibly being TRBD2 (6 bases). The CDR3: CASSWRGYDSYNEQFF. The CDR3 DNA reads TGTGCCAGCAGCTGGCGGGGCTACGACTCCTACAATGAGCAGTTCTTC.